This is a list of T cell receptor beta chains from one sample in a study of T cell responses to AZD1222 COVID-19 vaccine. Only in-frame clones appear in the TCRdb table, and some are missing; sequencing was by immunoSEQ multiplex PCR. The sample holds fewer than 150,000 clones; around 90% are singletons and the top ten take 5% to 6%. The source was peripheral blood, collected 28 days after the second AZD1222 dose. The receptors were gathered from an adult who received the AZD1222 COVID-19 vaccine. CDR3s include the opening cysteine and the closing phenylalanine or tryptophan. Each record gives: V gene, J gene, CDR3 protein.

v_gene: TRBV4-1; j_gene: TRBJ1-2; CDR3aa: CASSRDRDPRPYGYTF
v_gene: TRBV5-1; j_gene: TRBJ2-7; CDR3aa: CASRGQGGDYEQYF
v_gene: TRBV7-8; j_gene: TRBJ2-7; CDR3aa: CASSARQGSYEQYF
v_gene: TRBV25-1; j_gene: TRBJ2-2; CDR3aa: CASTVTGAGELFF
v_gene: TRBV5-1; j_gene: TRBJ1-1; CDR3aa: CASSYDRGNTEAFF
v_gene: TRBV13; j_gene: TRBJ2-7; CDR3aa: CASSPLSSYEQYF
v_gene: TRBV28; j_gene: TRBJ2-7; CDR3aa: CASSLRGRGRVAYEQYF
v_gene: TRBV29-1; j_gene: TRBJ1-2; CDR3aa: CSVRRPGQGVYGYTF
v_gene: TRBV11-2; j_gene: TRBJ1-3; CDR3aa: CASSSINSGNTIYF
v_gene: TRBV11-3; j_gene: TRBJ2-7; CDR3aa: CASSLETGQGNYEQYF
v_gene: TRBV6-1; j_gene: TRBJ2-7; CDR3aa: CASSEGAAFSYEQYF
v_gene: TRBV19; j_gene: TRBJ1-6; CDR3aa: CASRKTGGGDNSPLHF
v_gene: TRBV14; j_gene: TRBJ2-2; CDR3aa: CASSPLGRGLGELFF
v_gene: TRBV7-9; j_gene: TRBJ1-2; CDR3aa: CASSRDTPYGYTF
v_gene: TRBV6-5; j_gene: TRBJ2-5; CDR3aa: CASSNVIGTSQYF
v_gene: TRBV28; j_gene: TRBJ2-7; CDR3aa: CASSPFSTNYEQYF
v_gene: TRBV5-1; j_gene: TRBJ1-3; CDR3aa: CASSRDRGNTIYF
v_gene: TRBV19; j_gene: TRBJ2-3; CDR3aa: CASSTRLRDTQYF
v_gene: TRBV6-5; j_gene: TRBJ1-2; CDR3aa: CASSYSRTGGSYGYTF
v_gene: TRBV6-2/TRBV6-3; j_gene: TRBJ2-1; CDR3aa: CASSYSLAGGLGNEQFF
v_gene: TRBV5-5; j_gene: TRBJ1-1; CDR3aa: CASSWGTGANTEAFF
v_gene: TRBV19; j_gene: TRBJ1-2; CDR3aa: CASSILGEGYGYTF
v_gene: TRBV29-1; j_gene: TRBJ2-7; CDR3aa: CSVVLTVSYEQYF
v_gene: TRBV5-4; j_gene: TRBJ1-1; CDR3aa: CASSPGQGGTEAFF
v_gene: TRBV2; j_gene: TRBJ2-1; CDR3aa: CASSEALRQPEQFF
v_gene: TRBV6-2/TRBV6-3; j_gene: TRBJ1-5; CDR3aa: CASSYSIGAGEPQHF
v_gene: TRBV7-9; j_gene: TRBJ1-1; CDR3aa: CASSPYGTEAFF
v_gene: TRBV5-6; j_gene: TRBJ2-5; CDR3aa: CASSLNSQTQETQYF
v_gene: TRBV7-9; j_gene: TRBJ1-1; CDR3aa: CASSPLGHTNTEAFF
v_gene: TRBV11-3; j_gene: TRBJ2-2; CDR3aa: CASSLEWNTGELFF
v_gene: TRBV2; j_gene: TRBJ2-1; CDR3aa: CASTLGGSNNEQFF
v_gene: TRBV7-2; j_gene: TRBJ2-1; CDR3aa: CASSLVSGNYNEQFF
v_gene: TRBV5-1; j_gene: TRBJ1-5; CDR3aa: CASSLGGTGPNQPQHF
v_gene: TRBV29-1; j_gene: TRBJ1-1; CDR3aa: CSVAGRQTEAFF
v_gene: TRBV6-6; j_gene: TRBJ1-2; CDR3aa: CASSYNGGLDGYTF
v_gene: TRBV30; j_gene: TRBJ1-2; CDR3aa: CAWSSDREQSTF
v_gene: TRBV7-2; j_gene: TRBJ2-7; CDR3aa: CASSPHPTAHEQYF
v_gene: TRBV19; j_gene: TRBJ1-5; CDR3aa: CASSIVGNSANQPQHF
v_gene: TRBV5-4; j_gene: TRBJ2-2; CDR3aa: CASSRLAGDSTGELFF
v_gene: TRBV6-6; j_gene: TRBJ1-5; CDR3aa: CASTGSNQPQHF
v_gene: TRBV6-5; j_gene: TRBJ1-2; CDR3aa: CASTNRGQLGYTF
v_gene: TRBV28; j_gene: TRBJ1-5; CDR3aa: CASSSPRGNNQPQHF
v_gene: TRBV21-1; j_gene: TRBJ1-3; CDR3aa: CAVWSFSSGNTIYF
v_gene: TRBV7-9; j_gene: TRBJ1-1; CDR3aa: CASSFPGTEAFF
v_gene: TRBV11-2; j_gene: TRBJ2-7; CDR3aa: CASSLGLTYEQYF
v_gene: TRBV28; j_gene: TRBJ2-1; CDR3aa: CASSLFMDRNNEQFF
v_gene: TRBV18; j_gene: TRBJ2-3; CDR3aa: CASSPQDKTTADTQYF
v_gene: TRBV6-1; j_gene: TRBJ1-2; CDR3aa: CASSESTPNYGYTF
v_gene: TRBV7-9; j_gene: TRBJ2-3; CDR3aa: CASSSELPDTQYF
v_gene: TRBV5-4; j_gene: TRBJ2-7; CDR3aa: CASSLVWGDSLAPPIYEQYF
v_gene: TRBV28; j_gene: TRBJ1-5; CDR3aa: CASSLETSDSNQPQHF
v_gene: TRBV7-8; j_gene: TRBJ2-1; CDR3aa: CASSLPPQIGDGKQFF